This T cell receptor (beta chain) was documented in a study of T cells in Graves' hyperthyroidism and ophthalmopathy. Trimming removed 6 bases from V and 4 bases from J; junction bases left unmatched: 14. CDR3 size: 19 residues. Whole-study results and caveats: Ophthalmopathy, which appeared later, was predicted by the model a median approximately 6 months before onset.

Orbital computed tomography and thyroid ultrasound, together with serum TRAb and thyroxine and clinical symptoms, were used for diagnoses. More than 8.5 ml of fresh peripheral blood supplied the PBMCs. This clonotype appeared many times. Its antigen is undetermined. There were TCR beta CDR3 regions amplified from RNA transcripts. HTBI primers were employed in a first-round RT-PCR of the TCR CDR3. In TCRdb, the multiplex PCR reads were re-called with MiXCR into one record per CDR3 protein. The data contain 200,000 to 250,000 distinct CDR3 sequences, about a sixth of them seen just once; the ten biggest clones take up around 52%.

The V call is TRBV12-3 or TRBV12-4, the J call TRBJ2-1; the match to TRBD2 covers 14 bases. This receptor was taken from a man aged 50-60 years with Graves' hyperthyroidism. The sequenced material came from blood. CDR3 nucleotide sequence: TGTGCCAGCAGCCCCTCATTCGGGACTAGCGGGAGTCGGTACAATGAGCAGTTCTTC. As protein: CASSPSFGTSGSRYNEQFF.